This T cell receptor beta chain was recorded in a study of blood T cell repertoires in COVID-19. Study details: From the United States, Italy and Spain came samples of acute and convalescent COVID-19.

Individuals drawn from some 25 US areas were about 18 to 95 years old. Germline CDR1 is LGHDT and CDR2 is YNNKEL (reference sequence). Trimming pared 1 base from V and 6 bases from J, leaving 15 bases between. There are 15 residues in the CDR3. Generated by immunoSEQ multiplex PCR, the TCRdb table keeps only in-frame clones and is missing some. The sample comprises over 350,000 clones, 70% to 90% of which are singletons, and about 2.1% rests with the top ten. The rearrangement joins TRBV3-1 (or the pseudogene TRBV3-2) to TRBJ1-1; D remains ambiguous. This TCR was recovered from a woman aged 18 to 35 with acute COVID-19. Sequenced material: PBMCs or T cells enriched from blood (not recorded which). The CDR3 spells CASSQVEYGRPEAFF. For the CDR3, the DNA is TGTGCCAGCAGCCAAGTCGAGTACGGTCGCCCTGAAGCTTTCTTT.